The source of this T cell receptor (beta chain) is a study of identical twins. Broader study findings: Invariant cells of the MAIT and iNKT types might have partly distorted the zero-insertion analyses. Rather than following the same donors, the conclusions depended on cross-sectional statistical analysis.

The germline gives CDR1 MNHNS, CDR2 SASEGT. V was clipped by 0 bases and J by 4 bases; unmatched bases: 4. CDR3 size: 15 residues. This clonotype was recorded many times. The antigen is not known. Among all donors, each was a healthy Caucasian. Template switching added a universal primer site, and cDNA bore unique molecular identifiers. One entry per CDR3 protein, called by TCRdb with MiXCR from the 5' RACE reads. The sample lists 200,000 to 250,000 distinct CDR3 sequences, 7.5% occurring once. The same specimen was also included in a second study, on yellow fever vaccine responses in identical twins.

The V call is TRBV6-1, the J call TRBJ1-1, with 8 bases aligning to TRBD1. This TCR came from a woman between 18 and 29 years old in good health. Sequenced input: CD8+ T cells sorted from blood. Here the CDR3 reads CASSEADRGGTEAFF. CDR3 nucleotides: TGTGCCAGCAGTGAAGCCGACAGGGGTGGCACTGAAGCTTTCTTT.